This TCR beta chain is drawn from a study of blood T cell repertoires in COVID-19. Study at large: Some COVID-19 samples were acute and others convalescent; all came from the United States, Italy and Spain. T cells, B-cell-depleted T cells, or PBMCs provided the cDNA or gDNA that served as material.

How the authors handled the data: Estimates of nucleated cell counts were drawn from the amplification of reference gene primers. Using immunoSEQ multiplex PCR, the repertoire was profiled, and TCRdb retains in-frame clones only, with some absent. The V and J calls and the clone size are those of that table, but D and trimming were determined from the DNA. This sample carries some 200,000 clones, more than 75% of them seen once, and the ten largest clones take 5% to 6.5%. Between the trimmed V and J ends, which lost 2 bases and 4 bases, there was a span of 11 bases. The CDR3 contains 14 residues. Germline assignment: CDR1 SGHDN and CDR2 FVKESK. In this sample, this clone turned up a few times.

The material sequenced was peripheral blood. This clonotype was sampled from a man between 35 and 55 years old with active or convalescent COVID-19. The genes are TRBV14 and TRBJ1-2, with a weak D call TRBD1 (6 bases). The CDR3 is CASSQTGTRYGYTF. In DNA form, the CDR3 reads TGTGCCAGCAGCCAAACAGGGACCCGCTATGGCTACACCTTC.